This TCR beta chain came from a study of blood T cell repertoires in COVID-19. In the study overall: Among Cohort 3 donors, those recovered had two negative PCRs, clearance, or symptom resolution. PBMCs, B-cell-depleted T cells, or T cells provided the cDNA or gDNA that made up the material.

Clinical histories supplied by participants themselves formed the basis of cohort assignment. In the source study's methods: Amplification of reference gene primers provided the estimated nucleated cell counts. Clones were sequenced by immunoSEQ multiplex PCR, and TCRdb holds only the in-frame ones, with some missing. V, J and clone size are those of that table, while D and trimming were read from the DNA. The table lists about 170,000 clones, 79% of them singletons. The V gene end was trimmed by 4 bases and the J gene end by 10 bases; junction bases not matched to a gene: 2. CDR1 and CDR2 from the germline V gene are MDHEN and SYDVKM. The CDR3 is made up of 12 amino acids.

This receptor was taken from a woman in her seventies in a cohort exposed to, infected with or recovered from COVID-19 (not recorded which). This chain links TRBV28 with TRBJ2-1; 9 bases match TRBD2. The sample taken for sequencing was PBMCs or T cells enriched from blood (not recorded which). The CDR3 protein is CASSSSGKEQFF. The CDR3 nucleotides are TGTGCCAGCAGTTCTAGCGGGAAGGAGCAGTTCTTC.